This TCR beta chain was identified during a study of CD8 T cells in Susac syndrome. In germline, CDR1 is LNHDA, CDR2 SQIVND (reference sequence). Trimming took 0 bases from V and 1 from J, leaving 10 bases between them. This CDR3 is 16 amino acids long. Random hexamers were used to reverse transcribe an amount of roughly 0.5 to 1 ug RNA. TCR beta CDR3 was amplified by immunoSEQ covering 54 Vbeta and 13 Jbeta. MiXCR was run by TCRdb on the immunoSEQ multiplex PCR reads, yielding one entry per CDR3 protein. The sample yields roughly 110,000 distinct CDR3 sequences, just under 95% seen once. Sequencing of TCR beta was performed on blood CD8+ and CD4+ T cells. Healthy donors served as age- and sex-matched controls. Negative isolation yielded the CD8+ and CD4+ T cells, while FACS enriched the TEMRA cells.

The V call is TRBV19, the J call TRBJ2-1, with TRBD2 as a possible D gene (5 bases). The sequence derives from a human donor in good health. The sequencing input was CD8+ T cells from PBMCs. CDR3 residues: CASSIEGSGSYNEQFF. The CDR3 coding sequence is TGTGCCAGTAGTATAGAGGGGTCGGGGTCCTACAATGAGCAGTTCTTC. The variable domain in full, with the rest retrieved from reference TRBV19 and TRBJ2-1, is DGGITQSPKYLFRKEGQNVTLSCEQNLNHDAMYWYRQDPGQGLRLIYYSQIVNDFQKGDIAEGYSVSREKKESFPLTVTSAQKNPTAFYLCASSIEGSGSYNEQFFGPGTRLTVL.